The T cell receptor (beta chain) under discussion was sequenced for a study of regulatory T cells in long-lasting Graves disease. Study-level results: The number of shared public clonotypes was higher in persistent patients (about 3,000) than new patients (just over 950).

Time point meaning: persistent/refractory GD, antithyroid drugs over 5 years with positive TRAb. PBMC RNA was the source of the TCR library. This clonotype was counted many times. Its antigen is undetermined. HTBI primers from iRepertoire and Arm-PCR of CDR3 regions yielded the TCR beta libraries. MiXCR, applied by TCRdb to the multiplex PCR reads, yields one record per CDR3 protein. The repertoire holds around 460,000 distinct CDR3 sequences, with roughly 23% as singletons. The CDR3 consists of 12 residues. Between the trimmed V and J ends, which lost 5 bases and 5 bases, there was a span of 7 bases. Germline assignment: CDR1 MRHNA and CDR2 SNTAGT.

V usage is TRBV6-4 and J usage is TRBJ1-5; D is ambiguous. Specimen: peripheral blood mononuclear cells (PBMCs), collected when the disease was refractory, from a patient treated with antithyroid drugs. The sequence was collected from a female donor with Graves disease. CDR3 sequence reads: CASSTTDQPQHF. The CDR3 DNA sequence: TGTGCCAGCAGTACCACTGATCAGCCCCAGCATTTT.